This T cell receptor beta chain was retrieved from a study of neurological immune-mediated disorders. General study points: Grouping of repertoires by phylogeny put those of 18 of 34 multiple sclerosis patients into a single related-CDR3 cluster, a possible signature. The highest TCR clonal expansion occurred in HTLV-1-associated myelopathy; multiple sclerosis fell below healthy controls.

For the unsorted libraries, 2 million PBMCs stored at -80 C served as input. V shed 9 bases, J shed 3 bases, and the junction held 14 bases outside the gene matches. Per the germline V gene, CDR1 is LNHNV and CDR2 is YYDKDF (reference sequence). The CDR3 spans 17 residues. Over 200 million TCR-beta sequences, together covering 15-18 subjects, were produced by every individual sequencing run that was carried out. Each CDR3 protein is one row after TCRdb ran MiXCR on the 5' RACE reads. The sample consists of fewer than 85,000 distinct CDR3 sequences, around 3.9% of them appearing once. This clonotype was seen at least ten times. Its antigen is currently unknown.

The sequenced material came from PBMCs. The V call is TRBV15, the J call TRBJ2-2; 9 bases map to TRBD2. This sequence was found in a man aged 30 to 45 with multiple sclerosis. CDR3 sequence (DNA): TGTGCCACGGGCTGGGGAGAAGCGGGGGGCCACACCGGGGAGCTGTTTTTT. It codes for CATGWGEAGGHTGELFF.